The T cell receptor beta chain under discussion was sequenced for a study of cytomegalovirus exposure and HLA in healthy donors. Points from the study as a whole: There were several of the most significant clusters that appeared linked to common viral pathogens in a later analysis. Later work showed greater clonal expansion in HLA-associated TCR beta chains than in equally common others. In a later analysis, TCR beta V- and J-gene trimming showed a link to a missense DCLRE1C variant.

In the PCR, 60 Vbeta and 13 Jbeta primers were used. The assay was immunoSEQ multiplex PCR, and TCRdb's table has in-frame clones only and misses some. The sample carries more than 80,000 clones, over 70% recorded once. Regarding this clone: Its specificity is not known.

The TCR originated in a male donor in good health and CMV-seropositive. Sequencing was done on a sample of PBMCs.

The CDR3 is CASSMHIVTGSNQPQHF. In DNA, the CDR3 is TGTGCCAGCTCAATGCACATCGTCACAGGCAGCAATCAGCCCCAGCATTTT. V and J are TRBV27 and TRBJ1-5; perhaps TRBD1 as D (5 bases). Germline lookup yields CDR1 MNHEY and CDR2 SMNVEV (reference sequence). The V end was cut by 8 bases, the J end by 1 base, with 21 bases between. The CDR3 has 17 residues.